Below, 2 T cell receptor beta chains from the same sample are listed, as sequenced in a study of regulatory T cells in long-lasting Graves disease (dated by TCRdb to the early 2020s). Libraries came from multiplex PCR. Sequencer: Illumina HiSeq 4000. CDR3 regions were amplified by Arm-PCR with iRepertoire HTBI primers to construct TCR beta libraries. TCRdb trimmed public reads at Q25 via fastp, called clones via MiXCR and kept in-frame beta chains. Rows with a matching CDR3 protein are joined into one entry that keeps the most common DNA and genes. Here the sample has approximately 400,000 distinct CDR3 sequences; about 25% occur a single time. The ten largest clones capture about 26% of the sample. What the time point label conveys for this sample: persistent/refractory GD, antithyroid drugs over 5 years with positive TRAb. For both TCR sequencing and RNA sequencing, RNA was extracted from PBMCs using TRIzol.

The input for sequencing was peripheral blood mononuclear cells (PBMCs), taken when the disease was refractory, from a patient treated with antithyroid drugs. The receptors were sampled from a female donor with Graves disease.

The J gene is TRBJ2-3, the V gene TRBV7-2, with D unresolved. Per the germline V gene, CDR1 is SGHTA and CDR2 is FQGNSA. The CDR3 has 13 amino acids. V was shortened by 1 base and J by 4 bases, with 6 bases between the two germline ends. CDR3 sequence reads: CASSLGYADTQYF. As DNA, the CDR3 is TGTGCCAGCAGCTTAGGGTACGCAGATACGCAGTATTTT.

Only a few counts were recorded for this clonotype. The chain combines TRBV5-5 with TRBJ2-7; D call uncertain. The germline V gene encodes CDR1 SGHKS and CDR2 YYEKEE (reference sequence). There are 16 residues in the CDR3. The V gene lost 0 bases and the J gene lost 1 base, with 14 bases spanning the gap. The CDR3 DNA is TGTGCCAGCAGCTTGGGAACCAGCAAGGTATCCTACGAGCAGTACTTC. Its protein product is CASSLGTSKVSYEQYF.